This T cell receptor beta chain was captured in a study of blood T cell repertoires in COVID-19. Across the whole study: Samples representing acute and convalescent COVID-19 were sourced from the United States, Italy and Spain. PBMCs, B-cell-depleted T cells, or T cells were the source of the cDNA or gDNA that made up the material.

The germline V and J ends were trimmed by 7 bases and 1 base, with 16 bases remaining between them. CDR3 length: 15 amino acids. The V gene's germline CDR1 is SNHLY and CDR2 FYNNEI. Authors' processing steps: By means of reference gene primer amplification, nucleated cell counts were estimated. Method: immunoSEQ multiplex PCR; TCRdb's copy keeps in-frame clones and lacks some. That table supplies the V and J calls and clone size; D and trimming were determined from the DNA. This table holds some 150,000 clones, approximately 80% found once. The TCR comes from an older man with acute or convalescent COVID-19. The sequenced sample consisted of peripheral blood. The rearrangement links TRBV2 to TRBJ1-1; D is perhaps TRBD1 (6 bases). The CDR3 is CASTLQGPGNTEAFF. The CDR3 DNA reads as TGTGCCAGCACGCTACAGGGCCCCGGGAACACTGAAGCTTTCTTT.